The rows below give T cell receptor beta chains drawn from one sample of a study of T cells in Graves' hyperthyroidism and ophthalmopathy. Each CDR3 protein gets one entry after TCRdb re-called the multiplex PCR reads with MiXCR. The sample lists roughly 240,000 distinct CDR3 sequences, about 24% occurring once. Sequences were obtained from blood. The receptors here all came from a woman aged 40 to 55 with Graves' ophthalmopathy. The CDR3 runs from the conserved cysteine through the conserved F or W. D genes are given only for firm matches. Clone size is stated in some rows and not others, as once, few, many or a class when expanded.

>TRBV10-1|TRBJ2-2|many|.
CASSGSRVSGELFF
TGCGCCAGCAGTGGGTCCAGGGTTTCCGGGGAGCTGTTTTTT
>TRBV6-5|TRBJ2-2|many|.
CASSYHRSTGELFF
TGTGCCAGCAGTTACCACAGGAGCACCGGGGAGCTGTTTTTT
>TRBV2|TRBJ1-6|many|TRBD1
CSGRTGGGSPLHF
TGCTCGGGCCGGACAGGGGGTGGGTCACCCCTCCACTTT
>TRBV28|TRBJ1-2|many|.
CASSYEETNYGYTF
TGTGCCAGCAGTTATGAAGAAACTAACTATGGCTACACCTTC
>TRBV6-2/TRBV6-3|TRBJ2-3|.|TRBD1
CASRRQGLSDTQYF
TGTGCCAGCAGAAGACAGGGGCTATCAGATACGCAGTATTTT
>TRBV20-1|TRBJ1-6|many|.
CSARATGGDSPLHF
TGCAGTGCTAGAGCAACGGGAGGTGATTCACCCCTCCACTTT
>TRBV30|TRBJ1-2|many|.
CAWSETGYSQYTF
TGTGCCTGGAGCGAAACGGGATACAGCCAGTACACCTTC
>TRBV5-1|TRBJ2-7|many|TRBD1
CASSHVGQGKLSEQYF
TGCGCCAGCAGCCACGTGGGACAGGGAAAATTAAGCGAGCAGTACTTC
>TRBV28|TRBJ2-7|.|TRBD1
CASRSTGASTSYEQYF
TGTGCCAGCAGGTCGACAGGGGCCTCCACCTCCTACGAGCAGTACTTC
>TRBV5-4|TRBJ2-5|many|.
CASSLEWGSGTKIQETQYF
TGTGCCAGCAGCTTGGAGTGGGGGTCCGGGACAAAGATTCAAGAGACCCAGTACTTC
>TRBV15|TRBJ1-1|many|.
CATSRDQVLNTEAFF
TGTGCCACCAGCAGAGACCAGGTCTTGAACACTGAAGCTTTCTTT
>TRBV6-2/TRBV6-3|TRBJ1-1|.|.
CASSPSTDGNTEAFF
TGTGCCAGCAGCCCATCCACGGACGGCAACACTGAAGCTTTCTTT
>TRBV11-2|TRBJ2-7|.|.
CASSLRRTGRETYEQYF
TGTGCCAGCAGCCTGAGACGGACAGGGAGGGAGACCTACGAGCAGTACTTC
>TRBV7-2|TRBJ1-2|.|.
CASSLIGSGYTF
TGTGCCAGCAGCTTAATAGGCTCTGGCTACACCTTC
>TRBV30|TRBJ2-5|.|TRBD1
CAWSATGQGQETQYF
TGTGCCTGGAGCGCGACAGGGCAGGGGCAAGAGACCCAGTACTTC
>TRBV2|TRBJ2-7|many|TRBD2
CASRQSSGRGEQYF
TGTGCCAGCAGACAATCTAGCGGGAGAGGCGAGCAGTACTTC
>TRBV5-1|TRBJ1-1|.|.
CASSLSGRERTEAFF
TGCGCCAGCAGCTTGTCTGGCAGGGAGCGGACTGAAGCTTTCTTT
>TRBV20-1|TRBJ1-1|many|.
CSALTRVRTEAFF
TGCAGTGCCCTAACACGAGTGAGGACTGAAGCTTTCTTT
>TRBV30|TRBJ2-4|many|.
CAWSPGQSLAKNIQYF
TGTGCCTGGAGTCCAGGACAGTCTCTAGCCAAAAACATTCAGTACTTC
>TRBV15|TRBJ2-5|.|TRBD1
CATSKGFSDRGETQYF
TGTGCCACCAGCAAGGGGTTTTCGGACAGGGGTGAGACCCAGTACTTC
>TRBV20-1|TRBJ2-7|many|.
CSARDFQGSNYEQYF
TGCAGTGCTAGAGACTTTCAGGGTAGTAACTACGAGCAGTACTTC
>TRBV7-9|TRBJ2-2|many|.
CASSLGSSQMGELFF
TGTGCCAGCAGCTTAGGATCCAGCCAAATGGGGGAGCTGTTTTTT